Listed below are T cell receptor beta chains from one sample, sequenced in a study of post-analysis software for immune sequencing data. TCRdb reanalysed the PCR reads using MiXCR and keeps one entry per CDR3 protein. The top ten clones hold 7.6% of a sample with hundreds of thousands of distinct CDR3 sequences, approximately 39% of them seen once. Sequenced material: blood. All receptors derive from a girl aged 2 to 10 with multiple sclerosis. CDR3s include the opening cysteine and the closing phenylalanine or tryptophan. The D gene is left open where the match is weak. The listing skips clone size in some rows; elsewhere it reads once, few, many or a size class.

J gene,clone size,V gene,D gene,CDR3 protein,CDR3 DNA
TRBJ2-5,few,TRBV12-3/TRBV12-4,.,CASSGQSRETQYF,TGTGCCAGCAGTGGACAGTCTAGGGAGACCCAGTACTTC
TRBJ2-2,.,TRBV20-1,.,CSARQLATGELFF,TGCAGTGCTAGACAGCTAGCAACCGGGGAGCTGTTTTTT
TRBJ2-1,.,TRBV5-1,.,CASSLGPLGAVVDEQFF,TGCGCCAGCAGCTTGGGGCCGTTGGGGGCGGTGGTGGATGAGCAGTTCTTC
TRBJ1-2,few,TRBV5-4,.,CASSPPGPQYGYTF,TGTGCCAGCAGCCCTCCGGGACCACAGTATGGCTACACCTTC
TRBJ2-7,.,TRBV18,.,CASSPGSGLRAYEQYF,TGTGCCAGCTCACCAGGGTCCGGTCTTAGAGCCTACGAGCAGTACTTC
TRBJ2-1,.,TRBV20-1,.,CSAGGWAREHNEQFF,TGCAGTGCTGGCGGGTGGGCCCGGGAGCACAATGAGCAGTTCTTC
TRBJ2-7,.,TRBV15,.,CATSRDRREQYF,TGTGCCACCAGCAGAGATAGACGCGAGCAGTACTTC
TRBJ1-1,.,TRBV18,TRBD1,CASSPRDLTETGIEAFF,TGTGCCAGCTCACCACGGGACCTTACAGAGACAGGGATTGAAGCTTTCTTT
TRBJ2-7,few,TRBV29-1,.,CSVTVRQTYEQYF,TGCAGCGTTACTGTGAGGCAAACCTACGAGCAGTACTTC
TRBJ2-3,.,TRBV20-1,TRBD2,CSASRLAGGSDTQYF,TGCAGTGCTAGTAGACTAGCGGGTGGTTCAGATACGCAGTATTTT
TRBJ1-6,.,TRBV20-1,.,CSARDEALNYNSPLHF,TGCAGTGCTAGAGATGAGGCGCTCAACTATAATTCACCCCTCCACTTT
TRBJ2-3,.,TRBV15,TRBD2,CATSRDKGLAAPDTQYF,TGTGCCACCAGCAGAGATAAAGGACTAGCTGCTCCAGATACGCAGTATTTT
TRBJ1-4,.,TRBV27,.,CASSLIWGTTNEKLFF,TGTGCCAGCAGTTTAATTTGGGGCACCACTAATGAAAAACTGTTTTTT
TRBJ2-5,.,TRBV29-1,.,CSVGRLFFNEQYF,TGCAGCGTTGGTCGTCTATTCTTCAATGAGCAGTACTTC
TRBJ2-6,.,TRBV6-6,.,CASSYEGYSGANVLTF,TGTGCCAGCAGTTACGAGGGATACTCTGGGGCCAACGTCCTGACTTTC
TRBJ1-6,few,TRBV28,.,CASSPRGRGNSPLHF,TGTGCCAGCAGTCCCAGGGGCCGGGGTAATTCACCCCTCCACTTT
TRBJ2-5,many,TRBV6-6,.,CASSYPRETQYF,TGTGCCAGCAGTTACCCACGAGAGACCCAGTACTTC